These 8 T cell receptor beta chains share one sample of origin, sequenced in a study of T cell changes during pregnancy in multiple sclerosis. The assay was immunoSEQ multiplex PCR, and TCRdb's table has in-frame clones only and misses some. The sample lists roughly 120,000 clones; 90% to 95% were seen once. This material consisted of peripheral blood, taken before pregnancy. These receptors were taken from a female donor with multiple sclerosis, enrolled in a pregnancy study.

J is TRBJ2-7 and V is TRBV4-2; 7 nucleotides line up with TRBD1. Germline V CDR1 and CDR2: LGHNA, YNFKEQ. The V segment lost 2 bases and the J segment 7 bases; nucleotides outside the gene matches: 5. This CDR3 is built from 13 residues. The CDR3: CASSQNRGWEQYF. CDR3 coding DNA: TGTGCCAGCAGCCAAAACAGGGGATGGGAGCAGTACTTC.

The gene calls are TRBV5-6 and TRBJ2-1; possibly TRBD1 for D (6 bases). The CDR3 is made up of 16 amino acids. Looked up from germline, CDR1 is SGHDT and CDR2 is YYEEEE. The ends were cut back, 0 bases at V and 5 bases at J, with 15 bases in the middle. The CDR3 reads CASSLAGTGSHNEQFF. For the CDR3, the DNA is TGTGCCAGCAGCTTGGCGGGAACAGGGTCACACAATGAGCAGTTCTTC.

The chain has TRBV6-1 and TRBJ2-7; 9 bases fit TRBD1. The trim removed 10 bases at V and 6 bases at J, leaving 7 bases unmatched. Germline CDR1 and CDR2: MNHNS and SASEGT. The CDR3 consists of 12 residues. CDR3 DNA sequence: TGTGCCACGGGACAGGGACCCACCGAGCAGTACTTC. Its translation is CATGQGPTEQYF.

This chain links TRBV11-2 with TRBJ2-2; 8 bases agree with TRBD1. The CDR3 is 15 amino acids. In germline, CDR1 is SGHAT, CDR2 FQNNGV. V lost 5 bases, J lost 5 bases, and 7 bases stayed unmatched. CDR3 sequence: CASSIKTGATGELFF. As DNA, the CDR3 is TGTGCCAGCAGCATAAAGACAGGGGCAACCGGGGAGCTGTTTTTT.

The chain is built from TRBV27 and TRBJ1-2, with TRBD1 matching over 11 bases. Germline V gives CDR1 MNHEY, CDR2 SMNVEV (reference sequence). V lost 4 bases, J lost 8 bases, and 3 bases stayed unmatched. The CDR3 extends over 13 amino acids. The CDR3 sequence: CASSSGQGGGYTF. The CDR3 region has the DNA TGTGCCAGCAGTTCGGGACAGGGGGGCGGCTACACCTTC.

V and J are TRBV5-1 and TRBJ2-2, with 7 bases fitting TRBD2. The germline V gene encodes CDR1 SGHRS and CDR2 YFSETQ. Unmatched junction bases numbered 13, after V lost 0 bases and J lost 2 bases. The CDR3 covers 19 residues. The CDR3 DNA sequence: TGCGCCAGCAGCTTGGCCCCCCCGGGGAGCGGGATTAACACCGGGGAGCTGTTTTTT. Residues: CASSLAPPGSGINTGELFF. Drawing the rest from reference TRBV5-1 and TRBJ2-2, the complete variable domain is KAGVTQTPRYLIKTRGQQVTLSCSPISGHRSVSWYQQTPGQGLQFLFEYFSETQRNKGNFPGRFSGRQFSNSRSEMNVSTLELGDSALYLCASSLAPPGSGINTGELFFGEGSRLTVL.

The CDR3 coding sequence is TGTGCCTGTTCGGTCACCTCTGGAAACACCATATATTTT. Translation: CACSVTSGNTIYF. This chain joins TRBV30 and TRBJ1-3; no clear D gene. Germline V lookup: CDR1 GTSNPN, CDR2 SVGIG (reference sequence). V lost 6 bases to trimming and J lost 0 bases, with 9 bases between them. The CDR3 extends over 13 amino acids. Using reference TRBV30 and TRBJ1-3 for the parts outside the CDR3, the full variable domain is SQTIHQWPATLVQPVGSPLSLECTVEGTSNPNLYWYRQAAGRGLQLLFYSVGIGQISSEVPQNLSASRPQDRQFILSSKKLLLSDSGFYLCACSVTSGNTIYFGEGSWLTVV.

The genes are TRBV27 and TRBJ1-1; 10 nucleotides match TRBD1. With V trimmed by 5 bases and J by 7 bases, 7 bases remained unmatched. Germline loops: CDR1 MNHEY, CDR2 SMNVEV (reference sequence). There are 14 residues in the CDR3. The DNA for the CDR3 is TGTGCCAGCAGTCACCTCGGGACAGGGGATGAAGCTTTCTTT. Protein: CASSHLGTGDEAFF.